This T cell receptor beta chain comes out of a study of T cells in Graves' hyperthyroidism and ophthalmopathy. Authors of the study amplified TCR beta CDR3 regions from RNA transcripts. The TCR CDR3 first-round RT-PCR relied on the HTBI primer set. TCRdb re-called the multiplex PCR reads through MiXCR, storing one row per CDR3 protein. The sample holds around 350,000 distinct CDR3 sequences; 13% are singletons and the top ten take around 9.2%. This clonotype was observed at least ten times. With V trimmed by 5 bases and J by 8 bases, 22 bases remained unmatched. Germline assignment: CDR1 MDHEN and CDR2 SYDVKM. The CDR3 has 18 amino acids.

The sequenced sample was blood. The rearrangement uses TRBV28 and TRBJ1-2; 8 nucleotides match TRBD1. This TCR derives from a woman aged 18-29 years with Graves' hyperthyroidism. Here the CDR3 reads CASSPAIDRTGTGNGYTF. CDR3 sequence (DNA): TGTGCCAGCAGTCCAGCAATCGACCGTACCGGGACAGGCAACGGCTACACCTTC.